Shown below are 25 T cell receptor beta chains from a single sample sequenced in a study of Ad26.COV2.S vaccination and SARS-CoV-2 variants. Treatment defined: around 19 received Ad26.COV2.S at low or high dose, single or two shots; a few received placebo; per-sample allocation not given. Specimen acquisition occurred on day 63 following the initial vaccine or placebo injection. Libraries were prepared by immunoSEQ multiplex PCR; TCRdb keeps only in-frame clonotypes and omits some of them. This table holds 440,000 or so clones, 80% to 95% found once. Source: peripheral blood, taken in a trial of Ad26.COV2.S vaccine versus placebo. The receptors originated from a person between 18 and 65 years old who received the Ad26.COV2.S COVID-19 vaccine or a placebo.

This chain joins TRBV13 and TRBJ2-5, with D possibly TRBD2 on 7 matching bases. Germline CDR1 PRHDT, CDR2 FYEKMQ (reference sequence). V lost 3 bases and J 0 bases, leaving 14 bases between the germline ends. This CDR3 comprises 16 residues. CDR3 sequence reads: CASSFGRGRYQETQYF. The CDR3 nucleotides are TGTGCCAGCAGCTTCGGGCGGGGGCGGTACCAAGAGACCCAGTACTTC.

On this clone itself: Other DNA sequences within the sample encode an identical CDR3. V is TRBV19 and J is TRBJ2-3; TRBD2 agrees at 8 bases. Germline V gene data show CDR1 as LNHDA and CDR2 as SQIVND (reference sequence). V shed 3 bases, J shed 3 bases, and the junction held 5 bases outside the gene matches. This CDR3 spans 15 amino acids. As DNA, the CDR3 is TGTGCCAGTAGTATCACCGGGACTAGTACAGATACGCAGTATTTT. Its translation is CASSITGTSTDTQYF.

This rearrangement joins TRBV5-4 to TRBJ2-5; D unclear. CDR3 length: 14 amino acids. Trimming removed 0 bases from V and 1 base from J, with 7 bases in between. The germline V gene has CDR1 SGHNT and CDR2 YYREEE (reference sequence). The CDR3: CASSLEGTQETQYF. The CDR3, as DNA: TGTGCCAGCAGCTTGGAGGGAACCCAAGAGACCCAGTACTTC.

The chain carries TRBV28 and TRBJ2-7, with D possibly TRBD1 on 5 matching bases. V was pared by 2 bases and J by 4 bases, with 9 bases between. Germline-derived CDR1 and CDR2 are MDHEN and SYDVKM. The CDR3 loop spans 13 amino acids. As DNA, the CDR3 is TGTGCCAGCAGTTTAACAGGACCATACGAGCAGTACTTC. As protein: CASSLTGPYEQYF.

This clone occurred once. The chain joins TRBV11-3 to TRBJ2-7, with unresolved D. CDR3 length equals 13 residues. Trimming removed 2 bases from V and 6 bases from J, with 11 bases in between. The germline gives CDR1 SGHNT, CDR2 YENEEA. Here the CDR3 reads CASSLKTGFEQYF. CDR3 nucleotide sequence: TGTGCCAGCAGCTTAAAGACCGGGTTCGAGCAGTACTTC.

There are a few counts of this clone. The gene calls are TRBV7-9 and TRBJ1-4, with TRBD1 matching over 10 bases. This CDR3 contains 16 residues. CDR1 SEHNR and CDR2 FQNEAQ come from the germline V gene (reference sequence). J gave up 5 bases and V 3 bases, and 6 bases lay outside the gene matches. The CDR3 sequence is CASSFRTGGKNEKLFF. The CDR3 nucleotides read TGTGCCAGCAGCTTTCGGACAGGGGGGAAAAATGAAAAACTGTTTTTT. Complete variable domain (other parts from reference TRBV7-9 and TRBJ1-4): DTGVSQNPRHKITKRGQNVTFRCDPISEHNRLYWYRQTLGQGPEFLTYFQNEAQLEKSRLLSDRFSAERPKGSFSTLEIQRTEQGDSAMYLCASSFRTGGKNEKLFFGSGTQLSVL.

This chain joins TRBV2 and TRBJ1-5; the D gene is possibly TRBD1 (6 bases). The CDR3 consists of 14 residues. Germline V CDR1 and CDR2: SNHLY, FYNNEI. Trimming pared 7 bases from V and 5 bases from J, leaving 15 bases between. CDR3 in amino acids: CASTLGGPDQPQHF. The CDR3 coding sequence is TGTGCCAGCACCCTTGGGGGGCCCGATCAGCCCCAGCATTTT.

The chain has TRBV5-6 and TRBJ1-5, with no clear D. The CDR3 is made up of 13 amino acids. Per germline, CDR1 SGHDT and CDR2 YYEEEE. Trimming stripped 2 bases from V and 5 bases from J, with 8 bases between. This CDR3 reads CASSFNAYQPQHF. CDR3 in DNA: TGTGCCAGCAGCTTTAACGCATATCAGCCCCAGCATTTT.

The gene calls are TRBV19 and TRBJ2-1, with 14 bases aligning to TRBD2. Trimming at V came to 3 bases and at J to 9 bases, leaving 10 bases not matched to a gene. The CDR3 is 17 residues long. From germline, CDR1 is LNHDA and CDR2 SQIVND (reference sequence). The CDR3 DNA reads as TGTGCCAGTAGTATTTTTGGACTAGCGGGGGGCCCGGGTGAGCAGTTCTTC. It translates to CASSIFGLAGGPGEQFF.

The chain combines TRBV4-3 with TRBJ1-2; D gene uncertain. Germline V gene sequence: CDR1 LGHNA, CDR2 YSLEER. The CDR3 is made up of 15 amino acids. Trimming took 6 bases from V and 5 from J, leaving 19 bases between them. The CDR3 DNA follows: TGCGCCAGCAGTTACGACCAACCTTCGATATATGGCTACACCTTC. As protein: CASSYDQPSIYGYTF.

The chain is built from TRBV14 and TRBJ2-7; no clear D. CDR3 size: 17 residues. In germline, CDR1 is SGHDN, CDR2 FVKESK. Trimming left V 1 base short and J 0 bases short, with 16 bases between. The chain's CDR3 is CASSQGAGFAISYEQYF. CDR3 nucleotides: TGTGCCAGCAGCCAAGGGGCTGGATTCGCAATCTCCTACGAGCAGTACTTC.

The rearrangement uses TRBV29-1 and TRBJ2-1, with D tentatively TRBD1 or TRBD2 (5 bases each). Germline V gives CDR1 SQVTM, CDR2 ANQGSEA. CDR3 length: 14 residues. Trimming removed 4 bases at V and 0 bases at J, with 10 bases between. The CDR3 region has the DNA TGCAGCGTTGCGGGGCGGAGCTCCTACAATGAGCAGTTCTTC. Its protein product is CSVAGRSSYNEQFF.

The rearrangement links TRBV12-2 to TRBJ1-1. TRBV12-2 is described as a pseudogene. This CDR3 has 14 amino acids. CDR3 residues: CASRLGRDYTEAFF. CDR3 DNA: TGTGCAAGTCGCTTAGGACGGGACTACACTGAAGCTTTCTTT.

V is TRBV6-5 and J is TRBJ2-3; TRBD2 matches 8 bases. J was trimmed by 1 base and V by 6 bases; bases with no gene match: 3. This CDR3 is 14 amino acids long. The germline V gene encodes CDR1 MNHEY and CDR2 SVGAGI. CDR3 nucleotides: TGTGCCAGCAGCCTCGGGGGGGGCACAGATACGCAGTATTTT. Translated: CASSLGGGTDTQYF.

The V and J genes are TRBV5-1 and TRBJ2-5; D unclear. Deletions cut 5 bases from V and 5 bases from J, with 16 bases between. This CDR3 is 14 amino acids long. Per the germline V gene, CDR1 is SGHRS and CDR2 is YFSETQ. The chain's CDR3 is CASRFDDGPETQYF. CDR3 DNA: TGCGCCAGCAGATTCGATGACGGTCCGGAGACCCAGTACTTC.

The chain is built from TRBV10-1 and TRBJ2-3; no clear D. The CDR3 consists of 14 residues. Germline CDR1 reads WNHNN; CDR2 reads SYGVQD (reference sequence). Trimming pared 1 base from V and 0 bases from J, leaving 5 bases between. This CDR3 reads CASSEWRSTDTQYF. In DNA form, the CDR3 reads TGCGCCAGCAGTGAGTGGCGGAGCACAGATACGCAGTATTTT.

Regarding this clone: Other DNA sequences in this sample translate to the same CDR3. This chain uses TRBV30 with TRBJ1-1; unclear D gene. This CDR3 is built from 13 residues. In germline, CDR1 is GTSNPN, CDR2 SVGIG (reference sequence). Trimming removed 5 bases at V and 0 bases at J, with 10 bases between. Here the CDR3 DNA reads TGTGCCTGGTCCCGAGGGCTGAACACTGAAGCTTTCTTT. This codes for CAWSRGLNTEAFF. The full variable domain, completed using reference TRBV30 and TRBJ1-1, is SQTIHQWPATLVQPVGSPLSLECTVEGTSNPNLYWYRQAAGRGLQLLFYSVGIGQISSEVPQNLSASRPQDRQFILSSKKLLLSDSGFYLCAWSRGLNTEAFFGQGTRLTVV.

Details on this clone: At one end the junction does not follow the germline gene, possibly because of a read error. V is TRBV4-3 and J is TRBJ2-1; 7 bases are a match to TRBD1. Germline CDR1 is LGHNA and CDR2 is YSLEER. The CDR3 spans 14 residues. The CDR3: CASSPTGSFNEQFF. The DNA of the CDR3 is TGCGCCAGCAGCCCGACAGGGTCCTTCAATGAGCAGTTCTTC.

This chain links TRBV3-1 (or the pseudogene TRBV3-2) with TRBJ1-3; the D is unclear. This CDR3 is 18 amino acids long. The V and J ends lost 6 bases and 0 bases respectively, with 21 bases between them. Germline CDR1 and CDR2: LGHDT and YNNKEL (reference sequence). This CDR3 reads CASSPTRTGAGSGNTIYF. The CDR3 DNA is TGTGCCAGCAGTCCGACCAGGACGGGAGCCGGCTCTGGAAACACCATATATTTT.

Remarks on this clone: The sample contains more than one DNA sequence encoding this CDR3. The V and J genes are TRBV30 and TRBJ1-5; TRBD1 aligns across 7 bases. This CDR3 spans 13 amino acids. Germline V gives CDR1 GTSNPN, CDR2 SVGIG (reference sequence). The V and J ends lost 1 base and 4 bases, in that order; junction bases with no gene match: 1. CDR3 residues: CAWSGQGNQPQHF. CDR3 sequence (DNA): TGTGCCTGGAGTGGACAGGGTAATCAGCCCCAGCATTTT. Full variable domain (missing parts from reference TRBV30 and TRBJ1-5): SQTIHQWPATLVQPVGSPLSLECTVEGTSNPNLYWYRQAAGRGLQLLFYSVGIGQISSEVPQNLSASRPQDRQFILSSKKLLLSDSGFYLCAWSGQGNQPQHFGDGTRLSIL.

The chain carries TRBV5-1 and TRBJ2-5, with D perhaps matching TRBD1 (7 bases). The germline V and J ends were trimmed by 4 bases and 4 bases, with 17 bases remaining between them. The CDR3 covers 15 residues. Germline V CDR1 and CDR2: SGHRS, YFSETQ. In DNA form, the CDR3 reads TGCGCCAGCAGCGACCGGGGGACAGTTCTAGAGACCCAGTACTTC. It is translated as CASSDRGTVLETQYF.

Only one count was recorded for this clone. V and J are TRBV28 and TRBJ1-1; 9 bases are a match to TRBD1. CDR1 MDHEN and CDR2 SYDVKM come from the germline V gene. Trimming cost V 3 bases and J 6 bases; bases outside gene matches: 2. CDR3 length: 13 residues. CDR3 loop: CASSLTGGPEAFF. As DNA, the CDR3 is TGTGCCAGCAGTTTGACAGGGGGTCCTGAAGCTTTCTTT.

The chain links TRBV6-9 to TRBJ2-3, with 7 bases fitting TRBD2. This CDR3 is built from 15 residues. From germline, CDR1 is MNHGY and CDR2 SVAAGI. After removal of 7 bases from V and 0 bases from J, the junction contained 7 bases not matched to a gene. The DNA for the CDR3 is TGTGCCAGCATTCTTGGACTAGGAAGCACAGATACGCAGTATTTT. It translates to CASILGLGSTDTQYF.

The V and J genes are TRBV19 and TRBJ2-1; tentatively, D is TRBD1 (6 bases). The CDR3 is 13 amino acids. Trimming cost V 9 bases and J 2 bases, with 11 bases left between them. Germline-derived CDR1 and CDR2 are LNHDA and SQIVND (reference sequence). CDR3 in amino acids: CASSSGAYNEQFF. CDR3 coding DNA: TGTGCCAGCTCTTCAGGGGCCTACAATGAGCAGTTCTTC.

The J gene is TRBJ2-7, the V gene TRBV5-1, with TRBD1 matching 7 bases. This CDR3 region has 16 residues. CDR1 is SGHRS, CDR2 YFSETQ, per germline. V trimming: 0 bases; J trimming: 5 bases; junction bases outside the gene matches: 11. As DNA, the CDR3 is TGCGCCAGCAGCTTGGGGGGGACAGAGAAACGAGACGAGCAGTACTTC. Translation: CASSLGGTEKRDEQYF.